This T cell receptor beta chain was recovered during a study of spatial heterogeneity in lung cancer (dated by TCRdb to the late 2010s). For the wider study: Beta-chain transcripts were consistently detected in greater numbers than alpha-chain transcripts, which likely reflects a higher abundance of beta-chain transcripts. Both alpha and beta chains were TCR-sequenced in samples taken at surgery, namely 220 tumor regions, 61 to 65 matched nontumor lung samples and about 58 PBMC samples. The study linked features of the TCR repertoire to counts of nonsynonymous mutations, which were determined by whole-exome sequencing of tumor tissue. TCR alpha and beta repertoires were quantitatively compared across multiple tumor regions, matched nontumor lung and blood in non-small cell lung cancer. In the raw uncorrected reads, each unique combination of TCR and UMI appeared on average more than ten times. Overall results and qualifications from the work: Ubiquitous expanded tumor TCRs were detected in blood more often at tumor resection than at routine follow-up. Confirming at a functional level the hypothesis that regional TCRs recognize regional mutations was considered to require additional single-cell paired TCR alpha and beta sequencing.

From the germline V gene (reference sequence), CDR1 is DFQATT and CDR2 is SNEGSKA. V was cut back by 5 bases and J by 2 bases, leaving a gap of 21 bases between them. The CDR3 spans 16 residues, from the cysteine through the phenylalanine. Solely the CDR3 DNA is kept, with 48 bases framed from the first base. The method was 5' RACE. Sequencer: NextSeq 500. To allow correction of PCR and sequencing errors, the TCR library protocol tagged every TCR cDNA molecule with a unique molecular identifier. As for the original processing: TCR identification, UMI-based error correction and CDR3 extraction were all carried out with Decombinator tools. TCRs above a frequency of 2 per 1,000, corresponding to the top 1% of the tumor frequency distribution, were defined as expanded. Renyi diversity was calculated using the R vegan package after each repertoire was subsampled 100 times to 5,000 TCRs. CDR3 similarity networks were built from amino acid triplet string-kernel similarity, with CDR3s being connected when pairwise similarity was above 0.82. The public reads were reprocessed in TCRdb via fastp at Q25 and MiXCR, keeping in-frame beta chains. A single entry per CDR3 protein holds the most common genes and DNA from its merged rows. Clone size and V and J calls follow TCRdb, not the original study. The sample table lists over 12,000 distinct CDR3 sequences, over 9% of them with a count of one. 25% to 35% of the sample comes from the top ten.

In the case of this clonotype: Its antigen is currently not known. Per-base qualities were not stored, and no clone one base away is much larger.

What this sample's time point label stands for: sample taken at primary tumor resection. TCR sequencing used whole RNA extracted from tumor and nontumor lung tissue, or from cryopreserved PBMC samples, without cell sorting. The donors were approximately 70 patients from the lung TRACERx cohort who had early-stage, untreated non-small cell lung cancer. Patients were selected for TCR sequencing only if sufficient RNA was available from at least two tumor regions. The clonotype was recovered from a male donor with early-stage non-small cell lung cancer. The specimen comprised PBMCs, sampled at surgery. This chain is built from TRBV20-1 and TRBJ2-5; the D gene is tentatively TRBD1 or TRBD2, each matching 5 bases. The CDR3 region reads CSADELGGTLQETQYF. The DNA sequence is TGCAGTGCTGACGAGCTCGGTGGGACCCTACAAGAGACCCAGTACTTC.